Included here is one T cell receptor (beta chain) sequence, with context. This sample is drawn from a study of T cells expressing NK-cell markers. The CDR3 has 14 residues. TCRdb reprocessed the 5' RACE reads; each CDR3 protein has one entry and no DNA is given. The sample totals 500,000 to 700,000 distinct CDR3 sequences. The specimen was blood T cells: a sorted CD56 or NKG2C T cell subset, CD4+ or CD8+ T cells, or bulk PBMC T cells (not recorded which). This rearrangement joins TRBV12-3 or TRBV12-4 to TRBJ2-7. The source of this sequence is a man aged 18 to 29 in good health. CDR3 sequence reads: CASSAAGPTYEQYF.